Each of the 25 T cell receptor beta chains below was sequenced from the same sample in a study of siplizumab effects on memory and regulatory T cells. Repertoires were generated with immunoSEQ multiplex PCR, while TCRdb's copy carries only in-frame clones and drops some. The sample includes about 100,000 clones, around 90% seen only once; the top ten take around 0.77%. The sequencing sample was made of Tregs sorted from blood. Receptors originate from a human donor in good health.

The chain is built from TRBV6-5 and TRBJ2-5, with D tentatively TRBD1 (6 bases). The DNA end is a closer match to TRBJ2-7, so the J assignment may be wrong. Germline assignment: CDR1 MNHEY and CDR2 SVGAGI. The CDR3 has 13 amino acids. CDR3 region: CASSSRGGSEQYF. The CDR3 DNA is TGTGCCAGCAGTTCCCGTGGGGGCAGCGAGCAGTACTTC.

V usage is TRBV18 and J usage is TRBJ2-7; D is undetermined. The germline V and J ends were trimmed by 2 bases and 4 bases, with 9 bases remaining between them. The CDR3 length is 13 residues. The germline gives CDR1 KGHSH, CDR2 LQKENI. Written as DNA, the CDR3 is TGTGCCAGCTCACCAGGCCCCGGGTACGAGCAGTACTTC. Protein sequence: CASSPGPGYEQYF.

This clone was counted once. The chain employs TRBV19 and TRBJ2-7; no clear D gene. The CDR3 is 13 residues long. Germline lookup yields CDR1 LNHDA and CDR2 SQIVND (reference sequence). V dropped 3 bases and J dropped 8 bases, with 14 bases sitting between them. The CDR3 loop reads CASSMGLSWQQYF. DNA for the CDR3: TGTGCCAGTAGTATGGGGTTATCCTGGCAGCAGTACTTC.

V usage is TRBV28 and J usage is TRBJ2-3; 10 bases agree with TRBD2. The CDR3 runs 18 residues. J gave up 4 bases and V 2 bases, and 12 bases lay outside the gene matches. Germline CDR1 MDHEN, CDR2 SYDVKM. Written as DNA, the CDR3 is TGTGCCAGCAGTTTAGTTATTCGGGCTAGCGGGAGTTCAGATACGCAGTATTTT. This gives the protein CASSLVIRASGSSDTQYF.

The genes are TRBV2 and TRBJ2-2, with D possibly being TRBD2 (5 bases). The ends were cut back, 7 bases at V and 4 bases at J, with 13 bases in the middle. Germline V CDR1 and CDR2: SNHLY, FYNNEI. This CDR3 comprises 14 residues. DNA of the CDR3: TGTGCCAGCAAAATGGTGGGAGCCACCGGGGAGCTGTTTTTT. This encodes CASKMVGATGELFF.

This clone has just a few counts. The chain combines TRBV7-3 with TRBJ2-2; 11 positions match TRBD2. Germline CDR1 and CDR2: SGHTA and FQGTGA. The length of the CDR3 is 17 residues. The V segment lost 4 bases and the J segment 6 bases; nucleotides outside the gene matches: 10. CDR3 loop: CASSSSGTSGLAGELFF. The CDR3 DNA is TGTGCCAGCAGCTCGTCCGGGACTAGCGGCCTCGCCGGGGAGCTGTTTTTT. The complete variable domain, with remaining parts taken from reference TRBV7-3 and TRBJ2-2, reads GAGVSQTPSNKVTEKGKYVELRCDPISGHTALYWYRQSLGQGPEFLIYFQGTGAADDSGLPNDRFFAVRPEGSVSTLKIQRTERGDSAVYLCASSSSGTSGLAGELFFGEGSRLTVL.

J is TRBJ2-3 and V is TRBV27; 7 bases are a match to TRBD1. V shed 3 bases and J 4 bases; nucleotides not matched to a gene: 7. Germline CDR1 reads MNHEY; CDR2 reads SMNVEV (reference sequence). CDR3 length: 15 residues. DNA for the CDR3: TGTGCCAGCAGTTTTGAGGGGGCGCACTCAGATACGCAGTATTTT. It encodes CASSFEGAHSDTQYF.

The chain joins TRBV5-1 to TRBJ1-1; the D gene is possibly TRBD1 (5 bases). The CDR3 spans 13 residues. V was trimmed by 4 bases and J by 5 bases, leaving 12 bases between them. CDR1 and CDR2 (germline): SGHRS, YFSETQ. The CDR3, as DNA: TGCGCCAGCAGCGGCAGGGTTGAGACTGAAGCTTTCTTT. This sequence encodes CASSGRVETEAFF.

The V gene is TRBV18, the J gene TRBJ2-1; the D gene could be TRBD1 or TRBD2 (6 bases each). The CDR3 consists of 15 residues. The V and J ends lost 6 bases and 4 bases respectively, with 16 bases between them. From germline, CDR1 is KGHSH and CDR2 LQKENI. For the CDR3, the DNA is TGTGCCAGCTCCCCGGTAGGGGGGTTTTACAATGAGCAGTTCTTC. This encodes CASSPVGGFYNEQFF.

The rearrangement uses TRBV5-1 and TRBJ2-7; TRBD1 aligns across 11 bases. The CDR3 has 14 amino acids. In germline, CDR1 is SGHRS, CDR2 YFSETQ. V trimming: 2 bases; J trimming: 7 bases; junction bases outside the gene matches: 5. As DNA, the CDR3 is TGCGCCAGCAGCTTTGGACAGGGGGCGCTTGAGCAGTACTTC. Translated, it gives CASSFGQGALEQYF.

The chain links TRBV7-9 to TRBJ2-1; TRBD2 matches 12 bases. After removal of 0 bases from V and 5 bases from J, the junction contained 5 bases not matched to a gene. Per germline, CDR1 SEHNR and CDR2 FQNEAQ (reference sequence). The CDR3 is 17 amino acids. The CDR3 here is CASSLAQTSGRHNEQFF. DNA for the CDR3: TGTGCCAGCAGCTTAGCTCAGACTAGCGGGAGACACAATGAGCAGTTCTTC.

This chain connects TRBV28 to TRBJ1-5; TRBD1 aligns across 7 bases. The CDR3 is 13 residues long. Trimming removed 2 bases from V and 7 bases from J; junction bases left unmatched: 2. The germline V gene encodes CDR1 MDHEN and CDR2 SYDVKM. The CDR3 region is CASSLEGQQPQHF. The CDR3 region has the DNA TGTGCCAGCAGTTTAGAGGGACAGCAGCCCCAGCATTTT.

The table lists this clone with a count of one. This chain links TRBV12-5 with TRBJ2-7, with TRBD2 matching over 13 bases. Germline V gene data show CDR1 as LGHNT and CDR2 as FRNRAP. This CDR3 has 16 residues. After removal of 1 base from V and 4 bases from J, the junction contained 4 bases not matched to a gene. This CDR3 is CASGLGTSGSRYEQYF. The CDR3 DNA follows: TGTGCTAGTGGTTTGGGGACTAGCGGGAGTCGGTACGAGCAGTACTTC.

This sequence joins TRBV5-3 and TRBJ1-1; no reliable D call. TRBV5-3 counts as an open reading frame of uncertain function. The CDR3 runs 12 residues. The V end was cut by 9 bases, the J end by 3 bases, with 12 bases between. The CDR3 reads CATEVWDTEAFF. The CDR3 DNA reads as TGTGCCACCGAAGTTTGGGACACTGAAGCTTTCTTT.

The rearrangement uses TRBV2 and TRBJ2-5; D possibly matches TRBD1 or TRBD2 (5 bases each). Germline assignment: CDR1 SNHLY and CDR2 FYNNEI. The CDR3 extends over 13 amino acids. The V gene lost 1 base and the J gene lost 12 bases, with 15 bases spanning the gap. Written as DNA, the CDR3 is TGTGCCAGCAGTGAAGGGGGGTGGACGGGCAAGTACTTC. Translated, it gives CASSEGGWTGKYF.

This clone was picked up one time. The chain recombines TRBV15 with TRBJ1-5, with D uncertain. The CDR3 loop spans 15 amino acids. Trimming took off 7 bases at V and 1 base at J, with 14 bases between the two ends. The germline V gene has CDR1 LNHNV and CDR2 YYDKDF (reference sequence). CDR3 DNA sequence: TGTGCCACCACCATGGACCTGGGGAGCAATCAGCCCCAGCATTTT. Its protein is CATTMDLGSNQPQHF. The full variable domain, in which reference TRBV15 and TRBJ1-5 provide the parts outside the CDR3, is DAMVIQNPRYQVTQFGKPVTLSCSQTLNHNVMYWYQQKSSQAPKLLFHYYDKDFNNEADTPDNFQSRRPNTSFCFLDIRSPGLGDTAMYLCATTMDLGSNQPQHFGDGTRLSIL.

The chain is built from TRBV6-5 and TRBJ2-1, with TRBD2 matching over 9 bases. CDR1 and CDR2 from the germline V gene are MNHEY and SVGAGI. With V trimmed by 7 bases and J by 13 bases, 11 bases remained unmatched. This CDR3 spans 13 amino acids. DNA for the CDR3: TGTGCCAGCAAAAAGACTAGCGGAGAATCCCAGTTCTTC. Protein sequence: CASKKTSGESQFF.

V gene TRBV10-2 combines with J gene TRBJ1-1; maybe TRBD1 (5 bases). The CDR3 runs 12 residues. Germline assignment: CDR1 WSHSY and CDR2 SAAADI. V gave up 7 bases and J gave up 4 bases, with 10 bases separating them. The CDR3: CASTFGATEAFF. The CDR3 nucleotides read TGCGCCAGCACATTCGGGGCCACTGAAGCTTTCTTT.

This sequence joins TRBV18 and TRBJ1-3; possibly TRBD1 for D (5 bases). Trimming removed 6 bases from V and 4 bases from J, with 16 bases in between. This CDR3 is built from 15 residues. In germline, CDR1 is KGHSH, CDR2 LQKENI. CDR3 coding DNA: TGTGCCAGCTCTCAGGACATCATACCAGGAAACACCATATATTTT. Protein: CASSQDIIPGNTIYF.

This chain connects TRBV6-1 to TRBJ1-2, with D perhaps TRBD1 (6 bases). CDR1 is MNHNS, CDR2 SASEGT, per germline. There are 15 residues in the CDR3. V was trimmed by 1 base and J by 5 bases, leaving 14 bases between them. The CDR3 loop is CASSEGRGDTYGYTF. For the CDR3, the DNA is TGTGCCAGCAGTGAAGGACGTGGGGACACTTATGGCTACACCTTC.

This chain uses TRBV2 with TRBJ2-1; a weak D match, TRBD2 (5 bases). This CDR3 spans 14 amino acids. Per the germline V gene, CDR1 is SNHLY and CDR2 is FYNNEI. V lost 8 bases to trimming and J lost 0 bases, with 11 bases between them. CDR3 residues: CASRRGSSYNEQFF. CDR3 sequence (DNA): TGTGCCAGCCGTCGGGGTAGCTCCTACAATGAGCAGTTCTTC. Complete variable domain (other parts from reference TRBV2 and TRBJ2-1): EPEVTQTPSHQVTQMGQEVILRCVPISNHLYFYWYRQILGQKVEFLVSFYNNEISEKSEIFDDQFSVERPDGSNFTLKIRSTKLEDSAMYFCASRRGSSYNEQFFGPGTRLTVL.

DNA of the CDR3: TGTGCCAGCTCACCCTACGGGACAGAGAACTATGGCTACACCTTC. Translated: CASSPYGTENYGYTF. The V gene is TRBV18, the J gene TRBJ1-2, with 7 bases matching TRBD1. With 3 bases clipped from V and 2 bases from J, the junction kept 6 bases outside the gene matches. Germline V gene data show CDR1 as KGHSH and CDR2 as LQKENI. This CDR3 is built from 15 residues.

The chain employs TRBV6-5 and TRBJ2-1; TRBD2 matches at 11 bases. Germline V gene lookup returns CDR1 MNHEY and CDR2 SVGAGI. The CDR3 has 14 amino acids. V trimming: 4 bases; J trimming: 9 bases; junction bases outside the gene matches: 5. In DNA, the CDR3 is TGTGCCAGCAGTTTGCGGCTAGCGGGGGGTGAGCAGTTCTTC. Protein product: CASSLRLAGGEQFF.

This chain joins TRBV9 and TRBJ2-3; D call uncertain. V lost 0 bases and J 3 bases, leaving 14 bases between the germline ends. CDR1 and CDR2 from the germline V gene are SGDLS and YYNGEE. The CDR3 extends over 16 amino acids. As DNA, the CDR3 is TGTGCCAGCAGCGTAGGGTTGAGTTGGTCGACAGATACGCAGTATTTT. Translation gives CASSVGLSWSTDTQYF.

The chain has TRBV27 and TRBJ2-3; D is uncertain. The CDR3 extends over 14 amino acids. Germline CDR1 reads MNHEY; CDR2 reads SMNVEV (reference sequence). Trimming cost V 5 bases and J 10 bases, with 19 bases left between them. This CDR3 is CASSQNPRVYAQYF. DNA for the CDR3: TGTGCCAGCAGTCAGAATCCTAGGGTGTACGCGCAGTATTTT.